Included here is one TCR beta chain sequence, with context. The target antigen is unknown. The entry originates in a study of T cell responses to AZD1222 COVID-19 vaccine. Study-wide results and limits: Mostly white British, mostly female donors; authors suggested clonal diversity may be underestimated.

Germline V lookup: CDR1 SGHRS, CDR2 YFSETQ. This CDR3 is built from 15 residues. The V gene end was trimmed by 4 bases and the J gene end by 6 bases; junction bases not matched to a gene: 9. Profiled with immunoSEQ multiplex PCR; TCRdb holds only in-frame clones, not every one. The table lists fewer than 55,000 clones, 83% of them singletons. The clonotype comes from an adult in good health. The source material was peripheral blood, sampled on day 0 of AZD1222 vaccination. The J gene is TRBJ2-7, the V gene TRBV5-1; 11 positions agree with TRBD1. CDR3 in DNA: TGCGCCAGCAGCACAGGACAGGGGGCCGTGAGCGAGCAGTACTTC. This codes for CASSTGQGAVSEQYF.